This T cell receptor (beta chain) was obtained from a study of T cell clonotyping in hematopoietic cell transplantation. The study, taken as a whole, reports: Few recipient clonotypes overlapped donors; over 95% were de novo at given depth. Higher Inverse Simpson Index values in graft donor and pretransplant recipient predicted broader posttransplant TCR diversity. Pathologically expanded recipient clonotypes increased progressively from day 30 to day 180 as diversity fell.

CDR1 and CDR2 from the germline V gene are MNHEY and SVGAGI. Trimming at V came to 6 bases and at J to 2 bases, leaving 8 bases not matched to a gene. The CDR3 consists of 15 residues. Turning to this clone: Its antigen is not known.

Sequencing was performed with immunoSEQ multiplex PCR; in TCRdb, only in-frame clones are kept and a portion is missing. This repertoire shows about 16,000 clones, 70% to 90% found once; its top ten account for 3.5% to 5%. The V call is TRBV6-5, the J call TRBJ2-7; 9 bases are shared with TRBD1. Source material: peripheral blood mononuclear cells. The TCR comes from a woman in her 40s in good health. Some clones in this sample may be carry-over from other donors' samples. CDR3 residues: CASSLGTGPAYEQYF. CDR3 bases: TGTGCCAGCAGCCTTGGGACAGGGCCAGCCTACGAGCAGTACTTC.